A single sample gave rise to the 8 T cell receptor beta chains below, sequenced in a study of metastatic and nonmetastatic thyroid tumors. Treatment of any kind had been given to no patient before thyroid surgery. TCRdb reanalyzed the PCR reads via MiXCR. The table shows just over 20,000 clones, with over 9% occurring only once. The sample was blood. The receptor source for this set is a male donor with papillary thyroid cancer or a benign thyroid nodule (not recorded which). Some clones in this sample may be carry-over from other donors' samples.

This clone is categorized as medium-sized. V gene TRBV12-3 or TRBV12-4 combines with J gene TRBJ2-2, with no clear D. V was shortened by 0 bases and J by 7 bases, with 6 bases between the two germline ends. This CDR3 has 13 residues. CDR3: CASSLAGNGELFF. CDR3 bases: TGTGCCAGCAGTTTAGCAGGCAACGGGGAGCTGTTTTTT.

The rearrangement uses TRBV5-1 and TRBJ2-1; the match to TRBD2 covers 7 bases. Germline values: CDR1 SGHRS, CDR2 YFSETQ. The trim removed 1 base at V and 5 bases at J, leaving 12 bases unmatched. This CDR3 has 17 residues. The CDR3 DNA sequence: TGCGCCAGCAGCTTGCTTGGCGGGGGAACCCTCGACAATGAGCAGTTCTTC. Its translation: CASSLLGGGTLDNEQFF.

This clone was seen at least ten times. The rearrangement links TRBV5-1 to TRBJ1-1, with a tentative D call TRBD1 (6 bases). Trimming stripped 4 bases from V and 7 bases from J, with 14 bases between. There are 13 residues in the CDR3. The germline V gene encodes CDR1 SGHRS and CDR2 YFSETQ. The DNA of the CDR3 is TGCGCCAGCAGCACGGGACAAACCCTTGAAGCTTTCTTT. It yields the protein CASSTGQTLEAFF.

This clone is labeled as medium-sized (0.01 to 0.1%). This sample also contains other DNA sequences that code for the same CDR3. This sequence joins TRBV28 and TRBJ2-7, with D unresolved. Germline V gene sequence: CDR1 MDHEN, CDR2 SYDVKM. V was clipped by 2 bases and J by 5 bases, with 10 bases between them. The CDR3 is 13 amino acids. CDR3 sequence: CASSLRTFNEQYF. CDR3 DNA: TGTGCCAGCAGTTTAAGGACGTTCAACGAGCAGTACTTC.

This clone was counted many times. This rearrangement joins TRBV4-2 to TRBJ2-1, with 7 positions matching TRBD2. V lost 4 bases to trimming and J lost 6 bases; unmatched junction nucleotides: 15. Per germline, CDR1 LGHNA and CDR2 YNFKEQ. This CDR3 is built from 17 residues. CDR3 nucleotide sequence: TGTGCCAGCAGCCCTGACCCAAGGACTAGTTTAGGCAATGAGCAGTTCTTC. This codes for CASSPDPRTSLGNEQFF.

This clone was recorded many times. This chain connects TRBV6-6 to TRBJ1-2; 9 bases fit TRBD1. CDR1 and CDR2 (germline): MNHNY, SVGAGI (reference sequence). With 0 bases clipped from V and 8 bases from J, the junction kept 7 bases outside the gene matches. CDR3 length equals 15 residues. The CDR3 region is CASSYSFTGGAGYTF. The DNA of the CDR3 is TGTGCCAGCAGTTACTCTTTTACAGGGGGCGCCGGCTACACCTTC.

This clone has only a few counts. This chain joins TRBV12-3 or TRBV12-4 and TRBJ2-3, with unresolved D. This CDR3 contains 11 residues. Trimming stripped 6 bases from V and 3 bases from J, with 4 bases between. The CDR3 sequence: CASSLTDTQYF. The CDR3 bases are TGTGCCAGCAGCCTTACAGATACGCAGTATTTT.

This clone was observed many times. The chain carries TRBV4-1 and TRBJ2-7; 9 nucleotides align to TRBD2. J was trimmed by 4 bases and V by 1 base; bases with no gene match: 5. CDR3 length: 15 amino acids. Germline V gives CDR1 MGHRA, CDR2 YSYEKL. The CDR3 protein is CASSQGLAETYEQYF. Written as DNA, the CDR3 is TGCGCCAGCAGCCAAGGACTAGCGGAGACTTACGAGCAGTACTTC.